This is a list of T cell receptor beta chains from one sample in a study of blood T cell repertoires in COVID-19. TCRdb keeps only in-frame clones here, not all; method: immunoSEQ multiplex PCR. Among fewer than 300,000 clones, approximately 92% were seen once, and the ten largest hold 1% to 1.3%. What was sequenced was PBMCs or T cells enriched from blood (not recorded which). All receptors derive from a woman younger than 45 who had recovered from COVID-19. CDR3s include the opening cysteine and the closing phenylalanine or tryptophan. D genes are given only for firm matches. Not every row has a clone size; where given, it reads once, few, many or a size class.

TRBJ1-4 16 TRBV28 TRBD1 once CASSPPTGDGGEKLFF TGTGCCAGCAGTCCGCCTACAGGGGATGGAGGGGAAAAACTGTTTTTT
TRBJ2-1 14 TRBV29-1 TRBD2 . CSVDSGRAGNEQFF TGCAGCGTTGATAGCGGGAGGGCAGGGAATGAGCAGTTCTTC
TRBJ1-2 15 TRBV4-3 . . CASSPYQRDDYGYTF TGCGCCAGCAGCCCCTATCAGAGGGATGACTATGGCTACACCTTC
TRBJ2-2 13 TRBV11-3 TRBD2 . CASASGNTGELFF TGTGCCAGCGCTAGCGGGAACACCGGGGAGCTGTTTTTT
TRBJ1-1 15 TRBV4-1 TRBD1 . CASSQAWDRGSEAFF TGCGCCAGCAGCCAAGCCTGGGACAGGGGGTCTGAAGCTTTCTTT
TRBJ1-4 17 TRBV5-1 . . CASSLGADSNQGEKLFF TGCGCCAGCAGCTTGGGGGCCGACAGTAACCAGGGGGAAAAACTGTTTTTT
TRBJ2-5 15 TRBV4-1 . . CASSQDQLAWETQYF TGCGCCAGCAGCCAAGACCAACTAGCTTGGGAGACCCAGTACTTC
TRBJ1-1 13 TRBV7-3 . . CASSREQNTEAFF TGTGCCAGCAGTCGGGAGCAGAACACTGAAGCTTTCTTT
TRBJ2-3 14 TRBV5-1 TRBD2 . CASGLAGATDTQYF TGCGCCAGCGGACTAGCGGGGGCCACAGATACGCAGTATTTT
TRBJ2-1 15 TRBV6-2/TRBV6-3 TRBD1 . CASSSRDRVHNEQFF TGTGCCAGCAGTTCCCGGGACAGGGTCCACAATGAGCAGTTCTTC
TRBJ1-4 15 TRBV5-6 . . CASSFVGGANEKLFF TGTGCCAGCAGCTTTGTAGGGGGAGCTAATGAAAAACTGTTTTTT
TRBJ2-1 14 TRBV6-2/TRBV6-3 . few CASIPLGWGSEQFF TGTGCCAGCATCCCCCTGGGGTGGGGCTCTGAGCAGTTCTTC
TRBJ1-1 14 TRBV2 . . CASSVVGAGTEAFF TGTGCCAGCAGTGTTGTGGGGGCCGGCACTGAAGCTTTCTTT
TRBJ1-1 13 TRBV6-5 . once CASSYSTAGEAFF TGTGCCAGCAGTTACTCGACAGCCGGTGAAGCTTTCTTT
TRBJ2-7 20 TRBV28 TRBD1 few CASSGDRDRGHLWETYEQYF TGTGCCAGCAGTGGGGACCGGGACAGGGGGCATTTGTGGGAAACCTACGAGCAGTACTTC
TRBJ2-7 14 TRBV6-2/TRBV6-3 . . CASSNAGLFYEQYF TGTGCCAGCAGTAACGCGGGACTCTTCTACGAGCAGTACTTC
TRBJ2-1 18 TRBV9 TRBD2 . CASSVVGLGLAGNNEQFF TGTGCCAGCAGCGTAGTAGGTTTAGGACTAGCGGGAAACAATGAGCAGTTCTTC
TRBJ2-7 15 TRBV13 TRBD2 . CASSLGREGSDEQYF TGTGCCAGCAGCCTAGGTAGGGAGGGTAGCGACGAGCAGTACTTC
TRBJ2-3 15 TRBV9 TRBD1 . CASSARQGTGDTQYF TGTGCCAGCAGCGCCCGACAGGGGACGGGGGATACGCAGTATTTT
TRBJ1-5 16 TRBV28 TRBD1 . CASSSPGQAINQPQHF TGTGCCAGCAGTTCGCCGGGACAGGCGATCAATCAGCCCCAGCATTTT
TRBJ2-7 13 TRBV11-2 TRBD1 few CASSLDRGGEQYF TGTGCCAGCAGCCTGGACAGGGGGGGCGAGCAGTACTTC
TRBJ1-4 16 TRBV6-1 TRBD1 once CASSEGGTGGGEKLFF TGTGCCAGCAGTGAAGGGGGGACAGGGGGCGGTGAAAAACTGTTTTTT
TRBJ1-1 18 TRBV4-1 . once CASSPLVDTLKMNTEAFF TGCGCCAGCAGCCCCCTCGTGGACACATTAAAGATGAACACTGAAGCTTTCTTT
TRBJ2-5 14 TRBV7-3 TRBD1 . CASSTTGGAKTQYF TGTGCCAGCAGCACGACAGGGGGCGCGAAGACCCAGTACTTC
TRBJ2-1 14 TRBV15 . . CATSREMGAGRQFF TGTGCCACCAGCAGAGAAATGGGGGCTGGGCGGCAGTTCTTC
TRBJ1-5 16 TRBV18 TRBD1 . CASSPGTGATNQPQHF TGTGCCAGCTCACCAGGGACAGGGGCCACCAATCAGCCCCAGCATTTT
TRBJ2-3 13 TRBV19 . . CASTAGPADTQYF TGTGCCAGTACGGCAGGTCCGGCAGATACGCAGTATTTT
TRBJ2-3 14 TRBV4-1 TRBD2 . CASSRLAGIDTQYF TGCGCCAGCAGCAGACTAGCGGGTATAGATACGCAGTATTTT
TRBJ2-5 14 TRBV10-3 TRBD1 . CACKGDSTQETQYF TGTGCCTGTAAGGGGGACAGTACTCAAGAGACCCAGTACTTC
TRBJ2-2 15 TRBV11-2 . . CASSLRLDHTGELFF TGTGCCAGCAGCTTAAGGCTAGATCACACCGGGGAGCTGTTTTTT
TRBJ1-6 13 TRBV19 . . CASSTSTISPLHF TGTGCCAGTAGTACCTCCACAATTTCACCCCTCCACTTT
TRBJ2-7 16 TRBV6-5 . . CASSYLRGARDSEQYF TGTGCCAGCAGTTACCTCCGAGGTGCCAGGGACTCCGAGCAGTACTTC
TRBJ1-2 12 TRBV28 . . CASSLSVDGYTF TGTGCCAGCAGTTTGTCCGTCGATGGCTACACCTTC
TRBJ1-5 17 TRBV6-2/TRBV6-3 . few CASSYSAGGSYNQPQHF TGTGCCAGCAGTTACTCGGCGGGGGGCTCTTACAATCAGCCCCAGCATTTT
TRBJ1-5 16 TRBV28 . . CASSLFSGVHDQPQHF TGTGCCAGCAGTTTATTTTCAGGGGTTCATGATCAGCCCCAGCATTTT
TRBJ2-1 17 TRBV19 TRBD2 . CASSIPWKSGRVDEQFF TGTGCCAGTAGTATCCCTTGGAAAAGCGGGAGGGTCGATGAGCAGTTCTTC
TRBJ1-4 11 TRBV2 . . CASRVSEKLFF TGTGCCAGCAGGGTCAGTGAAAAACTGTTTTTT
TRBJ1-1 13 TRBV7-9 TRBD1 . CASSPGTGKEAFF TGTGCCAGCAGCCCAGGGACAGGGAAAGAAGCTTTCTTT
TRBJ2-1 18 TRBV28 TRBD2 . CASSSLRTSGSNYNEQFF TGTGCCAGCAGTTCCCTGAGGACTAGCGGGAGTAACTACAATGAGCAGTTCTTC
TRBJ2-3 17 TRBV5-1 TRBD1 . CASSSTPGQASTDTQYF TGCGCCAGCAGCTCAACTCCGGGACAGGCTAGCACAGATACGCAGTATTTT